This T cell receptor beta chain was captured in a study of CD8 T cells in ankylosing spondylitis. Broader study findings: Characteristic of ankylosing spondylitis blood, it appeared, was a TCR beta motif comprising several highly homologous variants.

Via MiXCR, TCRdb re-called the 5' RACE reads, giving one row per CDR3 protein. The repertoire consists of hundreds of thousands of distinct CDR3 sequences, with 12% occurring once and the leading ten covering about 0.5%. The CDR3 is 15 amino acids. With 1 base clipped from V and 8 bases from J, the junction kept 8 bases outside the gene matches. CDR1 is SGHTA and CDR2 is FQGNSA in the germline V gene. Points on this clonotype: Its antigen is as yet unknown.

The genes are TRBV7-2 and TRBJ2-4; 7 bases are shared with TRBD2. Sequencing was carried out using blood, either unsorted or a sorted T cell fraction (not recorded which). The receptor comes from a male donor with ankylosing spondylitis. The CDR3 DNA sequence: TGTGCCAGCAGCTTAGGGGACGGGAGGCCAGACATTCAGTACTTC. This translates into CASSLGDGRPDIQYF.